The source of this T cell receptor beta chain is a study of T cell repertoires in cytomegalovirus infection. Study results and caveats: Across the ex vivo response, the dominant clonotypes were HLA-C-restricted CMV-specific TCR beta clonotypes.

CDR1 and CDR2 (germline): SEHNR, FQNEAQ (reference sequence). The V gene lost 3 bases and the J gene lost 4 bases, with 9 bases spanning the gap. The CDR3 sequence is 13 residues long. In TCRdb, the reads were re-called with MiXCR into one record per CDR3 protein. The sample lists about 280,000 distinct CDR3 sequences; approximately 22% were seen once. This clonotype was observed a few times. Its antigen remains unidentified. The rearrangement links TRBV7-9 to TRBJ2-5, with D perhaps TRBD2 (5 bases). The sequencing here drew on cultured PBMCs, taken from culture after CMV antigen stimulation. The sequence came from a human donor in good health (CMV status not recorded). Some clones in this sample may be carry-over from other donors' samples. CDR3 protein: CASSFRGAETQYF. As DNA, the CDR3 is TGTGCCAGCAGCTTCCGGGGTGCAGAGACCCAGTACTTC.